Described below is a single T cell receptor beta chain sequence and its context. Its target is unknown. The data belong to a study of blood T cells in healthy people across ages. General study findings and limits: Estimates of diversity drawn from one million T cells were considered underestimates. Older age coincided with a roughly linear decline in TCR beta diversity per million T cells.

A second PCR of roughly 7 to 11 cycles used a sample-barcoded 5' primer and a J-beta primer mix. From the 5' RACE reads, TCRdb called clonotypes with MiXCR, one entry per CDR3 protein. The table lists approximately 2,000,000 distinct CDR3 sequences, about 39% of them singletons, with under 30% in the top ten. The study drew donors from healthy Caucasian individuals in Russia aged roughly 6 to 95. The study isolated at least 7 million PBMCs from each sample. The TCR originated in a human donor in good health. Sequences were obtained from blood.

This chain's CDR3 is CASSRGAGRNEQFF. The DNA for the CDR3 is TGTGCCAGCAGCAGAGGGGCAGGGCGCAATGAGCAGTTCTTC. The V and J genes are TRBV7-2 and TRBJ2-1; D may correspond to TRBD1 or TRBD2 (5 bases each). V dropped 5 bases and J dropped 6 bases, with 14 bases sitting between them. This CDR3 contains 14 residues. The V gene's germline CDR1 is SGHTA and CDR2 FQGNSA.